One T cell receptor (beta chain) is described in this entry. The sample belongs to a study of T cell changes during pregnancy in multiple sclerosis. CDR3 length equals 14 residues. Germline lookup yields CDR1 SGHNT and CDR2 YYREEE (reference sequence). Between the trimmed V and J ends, which lost 4 bases and 8 bases, there was a span of 18 bases. Sequenced by immunoSEQ multiplex PCR; TCRdb stores in-frame clones only, minus some. This sample has tens of thousands of clones, with approximately 95% found just once. This specimen was peripheral blood, taken in the first trimester of pregnancy. This sequence originates from a female donor with multiple sclerosis, enrolled in a pregnancy study. The V and J genes are TRBV5-4 and TRBJ1-1; D perhaps matches TRBD1 (6 bases). The CDR3 protein is CASSPGTSSSEAFF. Here the CDR3 DNA reads TGTGCCAGCAGCCCGGGGACATCATCGAGCGAAGCTTTCTTT.